This T cell receptor (beta chain) was recorded in a study of T-cell memory formation after mild COVID-19. Trimming removed 0 bases from V and 5 bases from J, with 11 bases in between. This CDR3 region has 16 residues. Germline V gene lookup returns CDR1 MNHEY and CDR2 SVGAGI. This clonotype was observed a handful of times. MiXCR was run by TCRdb on the 5' RACE reads, yielding one entry per CDR3 protein. The repertoire holds some 350,000 distinct CDR3 sequences, with under 15% as singletons. The sequence derives from a man aged 18-30 years who had mild COVID-19 (a few samples of this study predate the infection). Cell type and time point are not known. This rearrangement joins TRBV6-5 to TRBJ1-6; the D gene is possibly TRBD1 (5 bases). Sequenced material: PBMCs or a T cell subset sorted from them (not recorded which). CDR3: CASSYSWSGNNSPLHF. As DNA, the CDR3 is TGTGCCAGCAGTTACTCATGGTCAGGGAATAATTCACCCCTCCACTTT.